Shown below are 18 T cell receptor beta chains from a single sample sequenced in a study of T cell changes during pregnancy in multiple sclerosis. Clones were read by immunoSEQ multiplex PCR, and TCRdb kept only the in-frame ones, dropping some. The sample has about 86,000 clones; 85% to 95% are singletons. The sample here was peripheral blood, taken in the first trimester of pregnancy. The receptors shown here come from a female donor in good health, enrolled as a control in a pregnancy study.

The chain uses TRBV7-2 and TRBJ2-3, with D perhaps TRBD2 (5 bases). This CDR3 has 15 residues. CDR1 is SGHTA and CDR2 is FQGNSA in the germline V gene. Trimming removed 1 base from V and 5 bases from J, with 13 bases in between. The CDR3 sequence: CASSLGRTHRDTQYF. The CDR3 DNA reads TGTGCCAGCAGCTTAGGACGGACTCACAGAGATACGCAGTATTTT. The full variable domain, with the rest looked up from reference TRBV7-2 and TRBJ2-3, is GAGVSQSPSNKVTEKGKDVELRCDPISGHTALYWYRQSLGQGLEFLIYFQGNSAPDKSGLPSDRFSAERTGGSVSTLTIQRTQQEDSAVYLCASSLGRTHRDTQYFGPGTRLTVL.

CDR3 in DNA: TGTGCCAGCAGGCTAGCGGGGGGCACAGATACGCAGTATTTT. Amino acids: CASRLAGGTDTQYF. This chain connects TRBV6-5 to TRBJ2-3; 10 bases agree with TRBD2. V trimming: 6 bases; J trimming: 1 base; junction bases outside the gene matches: 1. The CDR3 runs 14 residues. CDR1 is MNHEY and CDR2 is SVGAGI in the germline V gene.

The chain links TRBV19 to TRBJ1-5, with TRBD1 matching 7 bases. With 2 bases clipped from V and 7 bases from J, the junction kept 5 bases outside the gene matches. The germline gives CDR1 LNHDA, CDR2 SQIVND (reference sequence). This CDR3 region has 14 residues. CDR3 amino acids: CASSILGGGQPQHF. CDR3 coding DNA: TGTGCCAGTAGTATATTAGGGGGCGGGCAGCCCCAGCATTTT. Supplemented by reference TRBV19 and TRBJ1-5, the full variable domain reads DGGITQSPKYLFRKEGQNVTLSCEQNLNHDAMYWYRQDPGQGLRLIYYSQIVNDFQKGDIAEGYSVSREKKESFPLTVTSAQKNPTAFYLCASSILGGGQPQHFGDGTRLSIL.

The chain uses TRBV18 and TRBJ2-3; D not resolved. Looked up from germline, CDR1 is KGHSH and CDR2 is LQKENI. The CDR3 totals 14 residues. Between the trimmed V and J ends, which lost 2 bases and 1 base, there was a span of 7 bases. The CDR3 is CASSPFQGTDTQYF. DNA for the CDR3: TGTGCCAGCTCACCATTCCAGGGCACAGATACGCAGTATTTT.

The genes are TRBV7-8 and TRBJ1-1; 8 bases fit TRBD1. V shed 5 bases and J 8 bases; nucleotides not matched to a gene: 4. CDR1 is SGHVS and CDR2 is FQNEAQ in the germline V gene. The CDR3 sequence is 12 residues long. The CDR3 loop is CASSPGDREAFF. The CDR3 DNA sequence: TGTGCCAGCAGCCCCGGGGACAGGGAAGCTTTCTTT.

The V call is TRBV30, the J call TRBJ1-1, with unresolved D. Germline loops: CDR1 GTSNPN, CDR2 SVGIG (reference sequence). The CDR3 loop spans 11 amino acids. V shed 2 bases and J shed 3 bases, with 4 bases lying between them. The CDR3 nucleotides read TGTGCCTGGAGTTCTGACACTGAAGCTTTCTTT. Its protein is CAWSSDTEAFF.

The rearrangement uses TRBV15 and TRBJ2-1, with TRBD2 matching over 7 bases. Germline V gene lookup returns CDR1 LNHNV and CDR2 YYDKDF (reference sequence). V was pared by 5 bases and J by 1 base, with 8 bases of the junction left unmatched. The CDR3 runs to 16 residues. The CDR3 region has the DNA TGTGCCACCAGCGGCCGTGGCGGGGGTTCCTACAATGAGCAGTTCTTC. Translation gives CATSGRGGGSYNEQFF.

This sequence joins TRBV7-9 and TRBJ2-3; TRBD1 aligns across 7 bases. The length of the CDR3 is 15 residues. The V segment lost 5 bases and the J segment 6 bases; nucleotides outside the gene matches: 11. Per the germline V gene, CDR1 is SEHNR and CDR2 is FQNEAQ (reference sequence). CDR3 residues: CASSRGTVVDDTQYF. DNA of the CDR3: TGTGCCAGCAGCCGAGGGACAGTCGTCGACGATACGCAGTATTTT.

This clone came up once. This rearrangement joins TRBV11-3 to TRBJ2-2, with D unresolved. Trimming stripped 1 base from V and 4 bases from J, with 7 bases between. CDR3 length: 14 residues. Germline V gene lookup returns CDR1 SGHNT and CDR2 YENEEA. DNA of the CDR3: TGTGCCAGCAGCTTAGGGGCCGGCACCGGGGAGCTGTTTTTT. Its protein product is CASSLGAGTGELFF. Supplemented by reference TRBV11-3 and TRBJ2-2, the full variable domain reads EAGVVQSPRYKIIEKKQPVAFWCNPISGHNTLYWYLQNLGQGPELLIRYENEEAVDDSQLPKDRFSAERLKGVDSTLKIQPAELGDSAVYLCASSLGAGTGELFFGEGSRLTVL.

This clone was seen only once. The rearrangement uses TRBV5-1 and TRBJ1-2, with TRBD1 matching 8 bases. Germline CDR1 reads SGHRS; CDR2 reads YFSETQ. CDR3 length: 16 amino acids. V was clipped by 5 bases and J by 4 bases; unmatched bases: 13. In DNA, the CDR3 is TGCGCCAGCAGGGGGACAGGCGGAGAGATAACCTATGGCTACACCTTC. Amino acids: CASRGTGGEITYGYTF.

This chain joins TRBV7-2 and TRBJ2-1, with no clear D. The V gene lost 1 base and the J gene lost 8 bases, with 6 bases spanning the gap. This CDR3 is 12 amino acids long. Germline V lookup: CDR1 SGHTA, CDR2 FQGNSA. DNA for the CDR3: TGTGCCAGCAGCTTAGGTCCTGATGAGCAGTTCTTC. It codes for CASSLGPDEQFF.

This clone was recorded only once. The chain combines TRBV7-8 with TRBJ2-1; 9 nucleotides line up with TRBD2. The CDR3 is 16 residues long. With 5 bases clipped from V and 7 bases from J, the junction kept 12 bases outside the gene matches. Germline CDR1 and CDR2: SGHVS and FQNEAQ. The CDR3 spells CASSPQGSGGRNEQFF. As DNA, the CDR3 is TGTGCCAGCAGCCCCCAGGGTAGCGGGGGCCGGAATGAGCAGTTCTTC.

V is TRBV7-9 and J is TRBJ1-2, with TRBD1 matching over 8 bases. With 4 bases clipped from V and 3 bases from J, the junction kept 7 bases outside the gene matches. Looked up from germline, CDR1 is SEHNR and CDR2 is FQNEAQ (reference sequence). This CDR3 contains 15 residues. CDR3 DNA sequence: TGTGCCAGCAGCTCCGAGGACAGGGCCGACTATGGCTACACCTTC. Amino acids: CASSSEDRADYGYTF.

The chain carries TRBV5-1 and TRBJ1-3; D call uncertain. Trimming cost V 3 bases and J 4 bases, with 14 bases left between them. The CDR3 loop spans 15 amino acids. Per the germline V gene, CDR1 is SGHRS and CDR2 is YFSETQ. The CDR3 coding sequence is TGCGCCAGCAGCTCCTCTGACATAACGGGAAACACCATATATTTT. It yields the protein CASSSSDITGNTIYF.

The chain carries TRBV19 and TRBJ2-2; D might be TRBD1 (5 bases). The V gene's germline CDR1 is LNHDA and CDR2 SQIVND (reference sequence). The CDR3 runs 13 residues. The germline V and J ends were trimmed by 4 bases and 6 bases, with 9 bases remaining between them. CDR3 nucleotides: TGTGCCAGTAGTAAGGACATGTCCGGGGAGCTGTTTTTT. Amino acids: CASSKDMSGELFF.

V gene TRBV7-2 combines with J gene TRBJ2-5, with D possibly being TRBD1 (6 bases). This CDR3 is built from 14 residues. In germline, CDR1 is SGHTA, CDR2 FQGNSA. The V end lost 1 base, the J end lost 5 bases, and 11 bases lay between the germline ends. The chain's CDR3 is CASSLGGLRETQYF. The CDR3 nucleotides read TGTGCCAGCAGCTTAGGGGGGCTTAGGGAGACCCAGTACTTC.

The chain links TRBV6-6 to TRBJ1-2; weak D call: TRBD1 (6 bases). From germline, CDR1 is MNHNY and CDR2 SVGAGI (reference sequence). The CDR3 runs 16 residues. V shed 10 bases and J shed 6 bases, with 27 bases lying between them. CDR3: CATLGRWDTGLDGYTF. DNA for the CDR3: TGTGCCACGCTGGGGCGCTGGGACACCGGCTTGGATGGCTACACCTTC.

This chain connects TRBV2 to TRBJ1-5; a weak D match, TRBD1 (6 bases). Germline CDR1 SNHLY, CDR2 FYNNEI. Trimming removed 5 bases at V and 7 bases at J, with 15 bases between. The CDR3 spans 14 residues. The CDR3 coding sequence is TGTGCCAGCAGTCCCTGGAACAGGGACCAGCCCCAGCATTTT. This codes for CASSPWNRDQPQHF.